This paragraph reports one T cell receptor beta chain. Antigen unknown. The data stem from a study of cytomegalovirus exposure and HLA in healthy donors. Looked up from germline, CDR1 is MNHEY and CDR2 is SVGAGI. The CDR3 totals 16 residues. Trimming stripped 2 bases from V and 0 bases from J, with 13 bases between. Whole-study findings and limits: Reportedly, fewer N-insertions than the approximately 610-donor mean appeared in an Asian-associated ancestry cluster in a later analysis.

The PCR made use of 60 Vbeta and 13 Jbeta primers. Method: immunoSEQ multiplex PCR; TCRdb's copy keeps in-frame clones and lacks some. Among about 130,000 clones, over 75% were seen once, and the ten largest hold roughly 3.9%. The receptor's source is a male donor in good health and CMV-seropositive. The sequencing sample was made of PBMCs. The chain employs TRBV6-5 and TRBJ1-1; weak D call: TRBD1 (6 bases). The CDR3 sequence: CASSYTPGTLNTEAFF. The CDR3 coding sequence is TGTGCCAGCAGTTACACCCCCGGGACACTGAACACTGAAGCTTTCTTT.